The clone carrying this T cell receptor beta chain has just a few counts. Primed by a sample-barcoded 5' primer and a J-beta primer mix, a second PCR proceeded for about 7 to 11 cycles. Template switching added a 12-random-nucleotide identifier to every cDNA molecule. One entry per CDR3 protein results from TCRdb running MiXCR on the 5' RACE reads. The table has about 780,000 distinct CDR3 sequences, 55% to 65% seen once. The people who gave samples were healthy Caucasians from Russia, aged 6 to 90. The CDR3 contains 15 residues. Per germline, CDR1 SGHVS and CDR2 FNYEAQ. V lost 2 bases to trimming and J lost 2 bases, with 11 bases between them. This specimen comes from a study of blood T cells in healthy people across ages.

The chain employs TRBV7-6 and TRBJ2-3; TRBD2 is a possible D gene (5 bases). The sample was blood. This TCR was recovered from a man aged 30 to 45 in good health. CDR3 sequence reads: CASSLNPGVTDTQYF. The DNA for the CDR3 is TGTGCCAGCAGCTTAAACCCCGGGGTCACAGATACGCAGTATTTT.